This T cell receptor (beta chain) came from a study of blood T cell repertoires in COVID-19. The wider study: Researchers got acute and convalescent COVID-19 samples from the United States, Italy and Spain. Nucleic acid was either cDNA or gDNA, and it came from T cells, B-cell-depleted T cells, or PBMCs.

Some clones are missing from TCRdb's copy, which holds only in-frame ones; the method was immunoSEQ multiplex PCR. Among around 400,000 clones, 70% to 90% were seen once, and the ten largest hold approximately 2.5%. The germline V and J ends were trimmed by 6 bases and 0 bases, with 10 bases remaining between them. The germline CDR1 and CDR2 sequences are SGHRS and YFSETQ. CDR3 length: 15 amino acids. Seattle cases were enrolled at active infection and followed longitudinally. The sequence was collected from a woman aged 55-70 years with COVID-19, enrolled during active disease. The V gene is TRBV5-1, the J gene TRBJ1-6; D possibly corresponds to TRBD1 (5 bases). The sequenced sample consisted of peripheral blood. The DNA for the CDR3 is TGCGCCAGCACCTCGGGGGGCTCCTATAATTCACCCCTCCACTTT. It translates to CASTSGGSYNSPLHF.